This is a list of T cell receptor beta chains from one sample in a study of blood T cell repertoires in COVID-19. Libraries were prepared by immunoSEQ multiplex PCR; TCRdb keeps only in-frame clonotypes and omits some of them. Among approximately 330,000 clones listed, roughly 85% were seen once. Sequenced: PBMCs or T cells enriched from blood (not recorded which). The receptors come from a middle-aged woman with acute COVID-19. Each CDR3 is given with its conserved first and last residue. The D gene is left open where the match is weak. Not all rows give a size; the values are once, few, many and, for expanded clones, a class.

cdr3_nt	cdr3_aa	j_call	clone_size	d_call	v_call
TGTGCCAGTAGTATAACAACAGGGGGCGGTGGCTACACCTTC	CASSITTGGGGYTF	TRBJ1-2	NA	TRBD1	TRBV19
TGTGCCAGCAGCCTACGACAGGGGAGAGTGAACACTGAAGCTTTCTTT	CASSLRQGRVNTEAFF	TRBJ1-1	NA	TRBD1	TRBV7-8
TGTGCCAGCAGCTTAGGGGTACAGGGGGCGTCGAACACTGAAGCTTTCTTT	CASSLGVQGASNTEAFF	TRBJ1-1	NA	TRBD1	TRBV7-6
TGTGCCAGTACTAGAGGACAGGGGGCAAAGCTCGGTACGCAGTATTTT	CASTRGQGAKLGTQYF	TRBJ2-3	NA	TRBD1	TRBV19
TGTGCCAGCAGTTTGAGGACAGGACGCGAAGCTTTCTTT	CASSLRTGREAFF	TRBJ1-1	NA	TRBD1	TRBV28
TGTGCCAGCAGCCCGACAGGAATAGACTACGAGCAGTACTTC	CASSPTGIDYEQYF	TRBJ2-7	once	NA	TRBV6-5
TGTGCCAGTAGTCTAGCCTATAGCACAGATACGCAGTATTTT	CASSLAYSTDTQYF	TRBJ2-3	NA	NA	TRBV19
TGTGCCAGCAGGCACCCTCTAACCGGGGAGCTGTTTTTT	CASRHPLTGELFF	TRBJ2-2	NA	NA	TRBV6-4
TGTGCCAGCAGCTTGTGGGGGGATGGGGACACTGAAGCTTTCTTT	CASSLWGDGDTEAFF	TRBJ1-1	NA	NA	TRBV5-6
TGTGCCAGCAGCTTTGGCTTCTCCTACAATGAGCAGTTCTTC	CASSFGFSYNEQFF	TRBJ2-1	NA	NA	TRBV7-9
TGTGCCAGCAGTTTTCCCGCGAGCCGGGACAGGGGTAGGAAACTGTTTTTT	CASSFPASRDRGRKLFF	TRBJ1-4	NA	TRBD1	TRBV28
TGTGCCAGCAGCACGGGACAGCTTAATTCACCCCTCCACTTT	CASSTGQLNSPLHF	TRBJ1-6	NA	TRBD1	TRBV7-3
TGTGCCAGCAGCCGGGACAGGGGACCCTACGAGCAGTACTTC	CASSRDRGPYEQYF	TRBJ2-7	few	TRBD1	TRBV7-2
TGTGCCAGCAGTAAGGAGGAGAGACGGCAGCTTTATAATTCACCCCTCCACTTT	CASSKEERRQLYNSPLHF	TRBJ1-6	NA	NA	TRBV6-2/TRBV6-3
TGTGCCAGCAGGAATCCCGGGACAGGGGGGAATTCACCCCTCCACTTT	CASRNPGTGGNSPLHF	TRBJ1-6	NA	TRBD1	TRBV27
TGTGCCAGCAGCCGCAACCCAGGGGGCCCCTACGAGCAGTACTTC	CASSRNPGGPYEQYF	TRBJ2-7	NA	TRBD1	TRBV7-6
TGTGCCAGCAGCTTAGTACAGGGATCGACCTGGGTGAACACCGGGGAGCTGTTTTTT	CASSLVQGSTWVNTGELFF	TRBJ2-2	NA	NA	TRBV13
TGTGCCAGCTCAGTCCGGGGGACTGAGGCTGAAAAACTGTTTTTT	CASSVRGTEAEKLFF	TRBJ1-4	NA	NA	TRBV18